The 10 T cell receptor beta chains below come from one sample, sequenced in a study of blood T cell repertoires in COVID-19. Repertoires were generated with immunoSEQ multiplex PCR, while TCRdb's copy carries only in-frame clones and drops some. The table records a few hundred thousand clones, around nine tenths of them present only once. The specimen sequenced was PBMCs or T cells enriched from blood (not recorded which). Receptors were obtained from a woman aged 35 to 49 who had recovered from COVID-19.

This rearrangement joins TRBV9 to TRBJ1-1, with D perhaps TRBD1 (5 bases). CDR1 and CDR2 from the germline V gene are SGDLS and YYNGEE. CDR3 length: 14 amino acids. V was shortened by 4 bases and J by 7 bases, with 17 bases between the two germline ends. The CDR3 protein is CASSPDPGRGEAFF. As DNA, the CDR3 is TGTGCCAGCAGCCCGGACCCGGGGCGGGGTGAAGCTTTCTTT.

V and J are TRBV19 and TRBJ2-1; D call uncertain. The germline gives CDR1 LNHDA, CDR2 SQIVND (reference sequence). This CDR3 is built from 13 residues. Trimming left V 8 bases short and J 8 bases short, with 16 bases between. CDR3 protein: CASRKGIRDEQFF. The DNA of the CDR3 is TGTGCCAGTCGTAAAGGCATACGGGATGAGCAGTTCTTC.

V and J are TRBV28 and TRBJ1-5; D perhaps matches TRBD1 (5 bases). CDR3 length: 15 amino acids. CDR1 and CDR2 from the germline V gene are MDHEN and SYDVKM. The ends were cut back, 4 bases at V and 3 bases at J, with 13 bases in the middle. CDR3 nucleotide sequence: TGTGCCAGCAGTTGGGGAGGGGCTCTCAATCAGCCCCAGCATTTT. It translates to CASSWGGALNQPQHF.

The chain employs TRBV7-2 and TRBJ2-2; the match to TRBD2 covers 8 bases. Looked up from germline, CDR1 is SGHTA and CDR2 is FQGNSA. V gave up 5 bases and J gave up 4 bases; unmatched junction bases: 6. The CDR3 has 15 amino acids. The CDR3 bases are TGTGCCAGCAGCCACGGGACTAGTCTCACCGGGGAGCTGTTTTTT. Translated: CASSHGTSLTGELFF.

The chain has TRBV5-1 and TRBJ1-1; no firm D call. The CDR3 contains 13 residues. Germline CDR1 and CDR2: SGHRS and YFSETQ. The V and J ends lost 2 bases and 0 bases respectively, with 5 bases between them. The CDR3 region is CASSFTVNTEAFF. In DNA, the CDR3 is TGCGCCAGCAGCTTCACAGTGAACACTGAAGCTTTCTTT.

V and J are TRBV7-9 and TRBJ1-4; D is uncertain. Germline V lookup: CDR1 SEHNR, CDR2 FQNEAQ (reference sequence). V lost 1 base to trimming and J lost 7 bases, with 4 bases between them. The CDR3 length is 12 residues. CDR3 nucleotides: TGTGCCAGCAGCTTAGTCCGTGAAAAACTGTTTTTT. It translates to CASSLVREKLFF.

The rearrangement uses TRBV28 and TRBJ2-4; 8 nucleotides agree with TRBD1. This CDR3 is built from 15 residues. The V segment lost 6 bases and the J segment 1 base; nucleotides outside the gene matches: 5. Germline V gives CDR1 MDHEN, CDR2 SYDVKM. This chain's CDR3 is CASRGRTGAKNIQYF. CDR3 bases: TGTGCCAGCAGAGGGAGGACAGGGGCCAAAAACATTCAGTACTTC.

The chain uses TRBV6-2 or TRBV6-3 and TRBJ1-1; D remains ambiguous. Germline-derived CDR1 and CDR2 are MNHEY and SVGEGT. Trimming stripped 5 bases from V and 7 bases from J, with 8 bases between. This CDR3 has 11 residues. The CDR3 DNA reads TGTGCCAGCAGTCAAACCGGTGAAGCTTTCTTT. It is translated as CASSQTGEAFF.

V is TRBV7-2 and J is TRBJ2-3; TRBD2 matches 9 bases. Germline CDR1 SGHTA, CDR2 FQGNSA. The CDR3 is made up of 14 amino acids. V lost 7 bases, J lost 6 bases, and 8 bases stayed unmatched. CDR3 in DNA: TGTGCCAGCACCAAGGGACTAGCTGAGGATACGCAGTATTTT. Its translation is CASTKGLAEDTQYF.

The chain carries TRBV28 and TRBJ1-6, with 7 bases aligning to TRBD1. V shed 5 bases, J shed 6 bases, and the junction held 7 bases outside the gene matches. This CDR3 is 15 amino acids long. The germline V gene has CDR1 MDHEN and CDR2 SYDVKM. This CDR3 is CASSPRGQPNSPLHF. CDR3 bases: TGTGCCAGCAGTCCGAGGGGACAGCCTAATTCACCCCTCCACTTT.